The 5 T cell receptor beta chains in this list originate from one sample, sequenced in a study of identical twins. TCRdb re-called the 5' RACE reads through MiXCR, storing one row per CDR3 protein. Here the sample spans around 530,000 distinct CDR3 sequences, roughly 15% being singletons. Another study also made use of these data, one on yellow fever vaccine responses in identical twins.

The sequenced sample was CD4+ T cells sorted from blood. The receptors were gathered from a woman between 18 and 30 years old in good health.

The genes are TRBV6-2 or TRBV6-3 and TRBJ2-1, with D perhaps matching TRBD2 (5 bases). The germline V gene encodes CDR1 MNHEY and CDR2 SVGEGT. Trimming cost V 4 bases and J 2 bases, with 12 bases left between them. The CDR3 sequence is 15 residues long. The CDR3 sequence: CASSWAGLPYNEQFF. The CDR3 DNA sequence: TGTGCCAGCAGTTGGGCGGGTCTGCCCTACAATGAGCAGTTCTTC.

A few counts support this clonotype. The chain joins TRBV14 to TRBJ1-1; D gene unclear. The V gene's germline CDR1 is SGHDN and CDR2 FVKESK. The V gene lost 0 bases and the J gene lost 7 bases, with 9 bases spanning the gap. There are 13 residues in the CDR3. CDR3 amino acids: CASSQEGFGEAFF. CDR3 nucleotides: TGTGCCAGCAGCCAAGAGGGGTTCGGTGAAGCTTTCTTT.

This clonotype was seen more than once but under ten times. The chain employs TRBV5-1 and TRBJ1-1; TRBD1 agrees at 8 bases. The CDR3 length is 15 residues. CDR1 SGHRS and CDR2 YFSETQ come from the germline V gene. V gave up 0 bases and J gave up 1 base; unmatched junction bases: 2. CDR3 amino acids: CASSLGDRQNTEAFF. The CDR3 nucleotides are TGCGCCAGCAGCTTGGGGGACAGGCAGAACACTGAAGCTTTCTTT.

This rearrangement joins TRBV7-6 to TRBJ1-2; TRBD1 aligns across 7 bases. V gave up 4 bases and J gave up 7 bases; unmatched junction bases: 6. There are 13 residues in the CDR3. Germline V gene lookup returns CDR1 SGHVS and CDR2 FNYEAQ. The CDR3 DNA sequence: TGTGCCAGCAGCTCGCAGGGGGGCGGTGGCTACACCTTC. It is translated as CASSSQGGGGYTF. Looking up the rest from reference TRBV7-6 and TRBJ1-2 gives the full variable domain: GAGVSQSPRYKVTKRGQDVALRCDPISGHVSLYWYRQALGQGPEFLTYFNYEAQQDKSGLPNDRFSAERPEGSISTLTIQRTEQRDSAMYRCASSSQGGGGYTFGSGTRLTVV.

This clonotype has only a few counts. This chain links TRBV5-8 with TRBJ2-1; possible D gene TRBD2, 5 bases. Germline CDR1 reads SGHTS; CDR2 reads YDEGEE. CDR3 size: 13 residues. With 4 bases removed from V and 2 bases from J, the gap between germline ends came to 7 bases. The CDR3 spells CASSGLTYNEQFF. Here the CDR3 DNA reads TGTGCCAGCAGCGGACTGACCTACAATGAGCAGTTCTTC.